This T cell receptor beta chain was sequenced for a study of blood T cell repertoires in COVID-19. This CDR3 is built from 15 residues. Germline V gives CDR1 SGHAT, CDR2 FQNNGV. V was shortened by 3 bases and J by 5 bases, with 13 bases between the two germline ends. Using immunoSEQ multiplex PCR, the repertoire was profiled, and TCRdb retains in-frame clones only, with some absent. The table includes 140,000 or so clones, approximately 88% detected once. The sequenced material came from peripheral blood. This chain joins TRBV11-2 and TRBJ2-2; D might be TRBD1 (6 bases). The sequence was collected from a man aged 55 to 70 with active or convalescent COVID-19. The CDR3 spells CASSLSRGRTGELFF. The CDR3 DNA is TGTGCCAGCAGCTTGTCCAGGGGAAGAACCGGGGAGCTGTTTTTT.